The 25 T cell receptor beta chains listed next were all sequenced from one sample in a study of T cells in Graves' hyperthyroidism and ophthalmopathy. Amplified TCR beta CDR3 regions came from RNA transcripts. Using the HTBI primer set, a first-round RT-PCR was run on the TCR CDR3. TCRdb independently ran MiXCR on the multiplex PCR reads; one entry per CDR3 protein. The sample includes 650,000 to 750,000 distinct CDR3 sequences, 12% to 15% seen only once; the top ten take more than 8.5%. The source material was blood. The source of these receptors is a woman in her late teens or twenties with Graves' hyperthyroidism.

This clonotype was found many times. The chain recombines TRBV9 with TRBJ1-4, with no clear D. This CDR3 spans 16 amino acids. Trimming removed 0 bases at V and 0 bases at J, with 9 bases between. The germline V gene has CDR1 SGDLS and CDR2 YYNGEE. CDR3 DNA sequence: TGTGCCAGCAGCGTAGGACGTATTGCAACTAATGAAAAACTGTTTTTT. Amino acid sequence: CASSVGRIATNEKLFF.

This clonotype was detected many times. The rearrangement uses TRBV9 and TRBJ2-7; possible D gene TRBD1, 7 bases. Looked up from germline, CDR1 is SGDLS and CDR2 is YYNGEE. The V end lost 2 bases, the J end lost 0 bases, and 15 bases lay between the germline ends. The CDR3 has 16 amino acids. This CDR3 reads CASSVNPGGLSYEQYF. CDR3 nucleotides: TGTGCCAGCAGCGTCAACCCAGGGGGACTCTCCTACGAGCAGTACTTC.

This clonotype has at least ten counts. The rearrangement links TRBV2 to TRBJ1-2; D is unresolved. Per germline, CDR1 SNHLY and CDR2 FYNNEI. The CDR3 length is 13 residues. Trimming left V 6 bases short and J 3 bases short, with 11 bases between. As DNA, the CDR3 is TGTGCCAGCAGCTTCGGGATTTACTATGGCTACACCTTC. This gives the protein CASSFGIYYGYTF. Filled out from reference TRBV2 and TRBJ1-2, the complete variable domain reads EPEVTQTPSHQVTQMGQEVILRCVPISNHLYFYWYRQILGQKVEFLVSFYNNEISEKSEIFDDQFSVERPDGSNFTLKIRSTKLEDSAMYFCASSFGIYYGYTFGSGTRLTVV.

This clonotype was picked up many times. The chain couples TRBV11-2 to TRBJ2-7; D may be TRBD2 (6 bases). Germline lookup yields CDR1 SGHAT and CDR2 FQNNGV. This CDR3 comprises 15 residues. Between the trimmed V and J ends, which lost 6 bases and 0 bases, there was a span of 15 bases. CDR3 sequence: CASSLPGTRSYEQYF. The DNA of the CDR3 is TGTGCCAGCAGTCTACCCGGGACTCGCTCCTACGAGCAGTACTTC. The entire variable domain, with the rest obtained from reference TRBV11-2 and TRBJ2-7, is as follows: EAGVAQSPRYKIIEKRQSVAFWCNPISGHATLYWYQQILGQGPKLLIQFQNNGVVDDSQLPKDRFSAERLKGVDSTLKIQPAKLEDSAVYLCASSLPGTRSYEQYFGPGTRLTVT.

This chain connects TRBV30 to TRBJ1-3; D is perhaps TRBD1 (5 bases). Germline CDR1 reads GTSNPN; CDR2 reads SVGIG (reference sequence). The CDR3 length is 15 residues. With 5 bases removed from V and 2 bases from J, the gap between germline ends came to 16 bases. In nucleotides, the CDR3 is TGTGCCTGGGATATTGGACAAGGGCCTGGAAACACCATATATTTT. Its protein product is CAWDIGQGPGNTIYF.

In this sample, this clonotype turned up many times. CDR3 sequence (DNA): TGTGCCAGCAGGAGCGGGACTAGCGGGAGTTACGAGCAGTACTTC. The encoded protein is CASRSGTSGSYEQYF. The chain uses TRBV6-2 or TRBV6-3 and TRBJ2-7; the match to TRBD2 covers 14 bases. Germline V CDR1 and CDR2: MNHEY, SVGEGT. The CDR3 is 15 residues long. Unmatched junction bases numbered 5, after V lost 6 bases and J lost 4 bases.

In its sample, this clonotype was seen many times. The chain employs TRBV27 and TRBJ2-7; D is unclear. The CDR3 sequence is 13 residues long. V lost 3 bases and J 3 bases, leaving 9 bases between the germline ends. CDR1 MNHEY and CDR2 SMNVEV come from the germline V gene (reference sequence). CDR3 loop: CASSLTYRYEQYF. CDR3 coding DNA: TGTGCCAGCAGTTTGACCTATCGCTACGAGCAGTACTTC.

This clonotype was seen a handful of times. The chain has TRBV30 and TRBJ2-1; weak D call: TRBD1 (7 bases). The CDR3 loop spans 14 amino acids. Germline V gives CDR1 GTSNPN, CDR2 SVGIG (reference sequence). Trimming cost V 1 base and J 10 bases, with 17 bases left between them. CDR3 coding DNA: TGTGCCTGGAGTGGGGACAGCGGGCATGGGGAGCAGTTCTTC. It codes for CAWSGDSGHGEQFF.

V is TRBV20-1 and J is TRBJ2-5, with TRBD2 matching 8 bases. This CDR3 region has 15 residues. The junction had 7 bases not matched to a gene; V was cut back by 0 bases and J by 4 bases. Germline loops: CDR1 DFQATT, CDR2 SNEGSKA (reference sequence). CDR3 nucleotides: TGCAGTGCTAGAGAGCTAGCGGGTCGAGCAGAGACCCAGTACTTC. Encoded protein: CSARELAGRAETQYF.

This chain uses TRBV27 with TRBJ2-5; 7 bases align to TRBD1. The CDR3 is made up of 14 amino acids. V was pared by 6 bases and J by 9 bases, with 13 bases of the junction left unmatched. Germline CDR1 reads MNHEY; CDR2 reads SMNVEV (reference sequence). CDR3 residues: CASSLGTEYGAQYF. The CDR3 nucleotides are TGTGCCAGCAGCCTCGGGACAGAGTACGGGGCCCAGTACTTC.

Only a few counts were recorded for this clonotype. The rearrangement joins TRBV9 to TRBJ2-5; D is undetermined. Looked up from germline, CDR1 is SGDLS and CDR2 is YYNGEE. Between the trimmed V and J ends, which lost 1 base and 2 bases, there was a span of 9 bases. The CDR3 runs 14 residues. CDR3 in DNA: TGTGCCAGCAGCGTATTGGATTTACAAGAGACCCAGTACTTC. Amino acid sequence: CASSVLDLQETQYF.

This clonotype was recorded many times. This chain links TRBV30 with TRBJ1-4, with 7 bases matching TRBD1. V shed 3 bases, J shed 8 bases, and the junction held 6 bases outside the gene matches. The CDR3 is made up of 13 amino acids. Germline CDR1 reads GTSNPN; CDR2 reads SVGIG (reference sequence). CDR3: CAWSRPGQEKLFF. CDR3 coding DNA: TGTGCCTGGAGCCGCCCGGGACAGGAAAAACTGTTTTTT.

This sequence joins TRBV27 and TRBJ2-7; a weak D match, TRBD1 (5 bases). Germline assignment: CDR1 MNHEY and CDR2 SMNVEV (reference sequence). The V gene lost 6 bases and the J gene lost 5 bases, with 14 bases spanning the gap. The CDR3 sequence is 13 residues long. The DNA of the CDR3 is TGTGCCAGCAGAGAGTCAGGGATCCACGAGCAGTACTTC. The encoded protein is CASRESGIHEQYF.

V usage is TRBV27 and J usage is TRBJ2-1; TRBD2 might be the D (6 bases). Germline assignment: CDR1 MNHEY and CDR2 SMNVEV (reference sequence). The CDR3 contains 16 residues. Trimming removed 2 bases from V and 7 bases from J, with 18 bases in between. CDR3 residues: CASSLGSGSAGNEQFF. Here the CDR3 DNA reads TGTGCCAGCAGTTTAGGCAGCGGGTCCGCCGGGAATGAGCAGTTCTTC.

The genes are TRBV20-1 and TRBJ2-3; 12 bases line up with TRBD1. Trimming took 5 bases from V and 2 from J; bases not matched to a gene: 8. There are 16 residues in the CDR3. Germline CDR1 DFQATT, CDR2 SNEGSKA (reference sequence). CDR3 nucleotide sequence: TGCAGTGCTGCGGGGGACAGGGGGCGCGACACAGATACGCAGTATTTT. Encoded protein: CSAAGDRGRDTDTQYF.

This clonotype was recorded many times. This chain joins TRBV7-2 and TRBJ2-3; 8 nucleotides line up with TRBD2. CDR3 length equals 19 residues. Germline V gene sequence: CDR1 SGHTA, CDR2 FQGNSA. Germline trimming cut 0 bases from V and 4 bases from J; bases unmatched to any gene: 15. In nucleotides, the CDR3 is TGTGCCAGCAGCTTAGCTCCCCCGGGCGGGAGGCCCCCTTCAGATACGCAGTATTTT. Its protein product is CASSLAPPGGRPPSDTQYF. The whole variable domain, filled in from reference TRBV7-2 and TRBJ2-3, reads GAGVSQSPSNKVTEKGKDVELRCDPISGHTALYWYRQSLGQGLEFLIYFQGNSAPDKSGLPSDRFSAERTGGSVSTLTIQRTQQEDSAVYLCASSLAPPGGRPPSDTQYFGPGTRLTVL.

The chain employs TRBV11-2 and TRBJ2-5, with a possible D match to TRBD2 (6 bases). CDR3 size: 16 residues. Germline V gene lookup returns CDR1 SGHAT and CDR2 FQNNGV. The V end lost 8 bases, the J end lost 0 bases, and 19 bases lay between the germline ends. CDR3: CASAPSSGEYQETQYF. CDR3 coding DNA: TGTGCCAGCGCCCCAAGTAGCGGAGAGTACCAAGAGACCCAGTACTTC. Together with reference TRBV11-2 and TRBJ2-5, the CDR3 gives the full variable domain: EAGVAQSPRYKIIEKRQSVAFWCNPISGHATLYWYQQILGQGPKLLIQFQNNGVVDDSQLPKDRFSAERLKGVDSTLKIQPAKLEDSAVYLCASAPSSGEYQETQYFGPGTRLLVL.

This clonotype has only a few counts. An end of the junction does not agree with germline; a read error may underlie this. The chain uses TRBV10-2 and TRBJ1-5; weak D call: TRBD1 (6 bases). Germline V gene lookup returns CDR1 WSHSY and CDR2 SAAADI. The length of the CDR3 is 13 residues. CDR3 DNA: TGCGCCAGCAATGAGATCAGGACAGAGCCCCAGCATTTT. This gives the protein CASNEIRTEPQHF.

V usage is TRBV29-1 and J usage is TRBJ1-2, with 11 bases that match TRBD1. CDR1 and CDR2 from the germline V gene are SQVTM and ANQGSEA. The CDR3 extends over 17 amino acids. With V trimmed by 2 bases and J by 3 bases, 11 bases remained unmatched. The CDR3 DNA sequence: TGCAGCGTTGAACCTATTTTGGGGGACAGGGGGGACTATGGCTACACCTTC. This translates into CSVEPILGDRGDYGYTF.

DNA of the CDR3: TGCAGTGCTAGAGACTCACTGGTGGGCACAGATACGCAGTATTTT. This gives the protein CSARDSLVGTDTQYF. The chain recombines TRBV20-1 with TRBJ2-3; D not certain. V was pared by 0 bases and J by 1 base, with 11 bases between. From germline, CDR1 is DFQATT and CDR2 SNEGSKA (reference sequence). The CDR3 has 15 residues.

Ten or more counts support this clonotype. V usage is TRBV6-2 or TRBV6-3 and J usage is TRBJ1-5; tentatively, D is TRBD1 (5 bases). CDR1 is MNHEY, CDR2 SVGEGT, per germline. The CDR3 consists of 15 residues. V was pared by 6 bases and J by 2 bases, with 14 bases between. This chain's CDR3 is CASRETGIGNQPQHF. CDR3 coding DNA: TGTGCCAGCAGAGAAACAGGTATCGGCAATCAGCCCCAGCATTTT.

This clonotype came up many times. J is TRBJ2-7 and V is TRBV7-2; 9 bases agree with TRBD2. CDR3 length equals 15 residues. Germline V gene lookup returns CDR1 SGHTA and CDR2 FQGNSA. Trimming took 6 bases from V and 4 from J; bases not matched to a gene: 10. CDR3 amino acids: CASSLYSGGSYEQYF. In nucleotides, the CDR3 is TGTGCCAGCAGTTTATACAGCGGGGGGAGTTACGAGCAGTACTTC.

This clonotype was seen ten or more times. The chain employs TRBV19 and TRBJ1-5, with D uncertain. Germline V gene data show CDR1 as LNHDA and CDR2 as SQIVND (reference sequence). V lost 1 base to trimming and J lost 5 bases, with 6 bases between them. The CDR3 runs to 13 residues. CDR3 protein: CASSIGRYQPQHF. The CDR3 DNA reads as TGTGCCAGTAGTATAGGACGATATCAGCCCCAGCATTTT.

This clonotype occurred many times. This chain connects TRBV2 to TRBJ2-3; TRBD1 matches 7 bases. Trimming removed 8 bases from V and 1 base from J; junction bases left unmatched: 9. This CDR3 is 15 amino acids long. CDR1 and CDR2 (germline): SNHLY, FYNNEI. The chain's CDR3 is CASAKGAQGTDTQYF. The CDR3, as DNA: TGTGCCAGCGCCAAGGGGGCGCAAGGCACAGATACGCAGTATTTT.

The chain combines TRBV19 with TRBJ2-3; D is possibly TRBD2 (6 bases). The CDR3 spans 18 residues. V dropped 5 bases and J dropped 1 base, with 22 bases sitting between them. Looked up from germline, CDR1 is LNHDA and CDR2 is SQIVND (reference sequence). CDR3 sequence (DNA): TGTGCCAGTAGTGTGGGTCGGGCTAGCGTGATTGGCACAGATACGCAGTATTTT. This codes for CASSVGRASVIGTDTQYF. Filled out from reference TRBV19 and TRBJ2-3, the complete variable domain reads DGGITQSPKYLFRKEGQNVTLSCEQNLNHDAMYWYRQDPGQGLRLIYYSQIVNDFQKGDIAEGYSVSREKKESFPLTVTSAQKNPTAFYLCASSVGRASVIGTDTQYFGPGTRLTVL.